The clone carrying this TCR beta chain has a handful of counts. What it recognizes is unknown. From germline, CDR1 is SGHNT and CDR2 YYREEE (reference sequence). The ends lost 2 bases at V and 6 bases at J; junction bases unmatched: 6. The CDR3 totals 15 residues. This record belongs to a study of T cell repertoires in cytomegalovirus infection. TCRdb re-analysed the reads in MiXCR, keeping a single row per CDR3 protein. The profile shows approximately 730,000 distinct CDR3 sequences, about 27% of them singletons. This rearrangement joins TRBV5-4 to TRBJ2-1; 9 bases are shared with TRBD1. This TCR came from a human donor in good health (CMV status not recorded). Some clones in this sample may be carry-over from other donors' samples. Sequencing was performed on cultured CD8+ T cells from PBMCs, taken from culture after CMV antigen stimulation. CDR3 bases: TGTGCCAGCAGCTTTAGGGGACAGGGTCTCAATGAGCAGTTCTTC. The encoded protein is CASSFRGQGLNEQFF.